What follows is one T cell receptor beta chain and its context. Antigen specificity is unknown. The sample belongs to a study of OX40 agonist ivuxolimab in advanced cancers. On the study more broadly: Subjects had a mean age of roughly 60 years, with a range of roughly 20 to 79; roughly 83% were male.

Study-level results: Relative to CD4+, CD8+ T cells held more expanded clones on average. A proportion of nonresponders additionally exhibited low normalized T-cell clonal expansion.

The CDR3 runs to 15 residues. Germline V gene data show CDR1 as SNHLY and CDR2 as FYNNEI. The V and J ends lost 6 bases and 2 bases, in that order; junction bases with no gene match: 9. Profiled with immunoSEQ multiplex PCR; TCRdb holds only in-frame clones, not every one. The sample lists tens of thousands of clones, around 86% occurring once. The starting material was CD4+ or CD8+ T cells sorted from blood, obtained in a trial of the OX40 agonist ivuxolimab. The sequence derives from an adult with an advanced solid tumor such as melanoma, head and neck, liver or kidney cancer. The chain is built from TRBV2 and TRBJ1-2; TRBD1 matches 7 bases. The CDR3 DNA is TGTGCCAGCAGCAGGAACAGGGGAGGAAACTATGGCTACACCTTC. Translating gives CASSRNRGGNYGYTF.